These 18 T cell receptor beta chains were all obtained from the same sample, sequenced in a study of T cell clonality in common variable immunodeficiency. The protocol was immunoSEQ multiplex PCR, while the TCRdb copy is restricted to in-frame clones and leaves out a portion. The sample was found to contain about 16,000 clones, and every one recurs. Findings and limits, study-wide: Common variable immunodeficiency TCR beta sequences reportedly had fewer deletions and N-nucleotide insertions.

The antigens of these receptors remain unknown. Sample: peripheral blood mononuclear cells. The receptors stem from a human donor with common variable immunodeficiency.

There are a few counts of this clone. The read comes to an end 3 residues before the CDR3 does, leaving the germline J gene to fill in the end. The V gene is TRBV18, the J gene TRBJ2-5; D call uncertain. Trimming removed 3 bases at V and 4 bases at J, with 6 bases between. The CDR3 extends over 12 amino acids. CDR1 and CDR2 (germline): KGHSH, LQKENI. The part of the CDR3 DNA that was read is TGTGCCAGCTCACCGATCGGAGAGACC. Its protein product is CASSPIGET. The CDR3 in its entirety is CASSPIGETQYF.

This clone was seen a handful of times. The covered CDR3 bases are TGTGCCAGCTCACCAATAAGGGGCAGCCTCTCTGGAAACACC. Amino acids: CASSPIRGSLSGNT. The entire CDR3 protein is CASSPIRGSLSGNTIYF. V and J are TRBV18 and TRBJ1-3, with D possibly matching TRBD1 (5 bases). The CDR3 extends 3 residues past the end of the read, so its final part is completed from the germline J gene. The CDR3 has 17 residues. Germline V lookup: CDR1 KGHSH, CDR2 LQKENI. V lost 2 bases and J 0 bases, leaving 14 bases between the germline ends.

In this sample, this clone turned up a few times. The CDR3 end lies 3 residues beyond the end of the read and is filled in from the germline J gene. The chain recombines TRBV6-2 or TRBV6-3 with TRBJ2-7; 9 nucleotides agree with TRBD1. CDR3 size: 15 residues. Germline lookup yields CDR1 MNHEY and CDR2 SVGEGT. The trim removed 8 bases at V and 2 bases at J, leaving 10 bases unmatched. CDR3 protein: CASGRPRDRAYEQYF. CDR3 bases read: TGTGCCAGCGGACGTCCCCGGGACAGGGCCTACGAG.

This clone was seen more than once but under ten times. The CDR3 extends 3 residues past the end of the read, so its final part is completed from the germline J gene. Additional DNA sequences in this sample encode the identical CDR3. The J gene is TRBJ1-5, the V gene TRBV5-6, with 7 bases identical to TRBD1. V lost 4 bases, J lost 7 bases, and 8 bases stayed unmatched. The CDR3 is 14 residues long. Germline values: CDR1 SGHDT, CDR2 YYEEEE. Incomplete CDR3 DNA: TGTGCCAGCAGCAGGGGGCACCAAGGGCAGCCC. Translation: CASSRGHQGQP. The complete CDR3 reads CASSRGHQGQPQHF.

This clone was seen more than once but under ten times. The chain's CDR3 is CSASSGGARPYEQYF. CDR3 DNA, as far as it was read: TGCAGTGCTAGTTCGGGCGGGGCACGTCCCTACGAG. The chain joins TRBV20-1 to TRBJ2-7; TRBD2 might be the D (6 bases). The read falls 3 residues short of the CDR3 end, and the missing part is taken from the germline J gene. V was pared by 3 bases and J by 2 bases, with 17 bases between. Germline V gives CDR1 DFQATT, CDR2 SNEGSKA (reference sequence). The CDR3 is 15 amino acids.

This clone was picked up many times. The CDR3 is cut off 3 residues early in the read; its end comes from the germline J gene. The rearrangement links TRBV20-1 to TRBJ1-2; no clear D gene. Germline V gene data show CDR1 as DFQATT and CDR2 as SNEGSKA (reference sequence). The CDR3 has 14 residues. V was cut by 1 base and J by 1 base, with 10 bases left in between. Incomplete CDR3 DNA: TGCAGTGCTAGAGTCGCAGAGGGTAACTATGGC. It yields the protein CSARVAEGNYG. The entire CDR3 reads CSARVAEGNYGYTF.

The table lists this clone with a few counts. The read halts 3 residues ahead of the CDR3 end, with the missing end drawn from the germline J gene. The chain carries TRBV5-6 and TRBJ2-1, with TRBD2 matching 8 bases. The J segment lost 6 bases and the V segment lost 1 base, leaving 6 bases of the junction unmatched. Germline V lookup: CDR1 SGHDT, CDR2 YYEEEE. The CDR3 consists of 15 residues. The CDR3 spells CASSLLRGGFNEQFF. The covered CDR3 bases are TGTGCCAGCAGCTTGTTACGGGGGGGCTTCAATGAG.

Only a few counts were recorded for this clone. CDR3 amino acids: CASSSHGVNYEQYF. The covered CDR3 bases are TGTGCCAGCAGCTCCCACGGGGTTAACTACGAG. The V call is TRBV7-2, the J call TRBJ2-7, with TRBD2 as a possible D gene (5 bases). The read ends 3 residues before the CDR3 terminus; that terminus is restored from the germline J gene. The V gene's germline CDR1 is SGHTA and CDR2 FQGNSA. This CDR3 has 14 residues. Between the trimmed V and J ends, which lost 4 bases and 3 bases, there was a span of 13 bases.

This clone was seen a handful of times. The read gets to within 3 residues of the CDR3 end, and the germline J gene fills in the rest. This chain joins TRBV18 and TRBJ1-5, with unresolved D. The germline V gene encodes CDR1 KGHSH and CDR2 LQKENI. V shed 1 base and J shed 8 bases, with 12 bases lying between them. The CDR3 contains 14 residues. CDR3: CASSPLAGLKPQHF. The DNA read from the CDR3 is TGTGCCAGCTCACCACTCGCAGGTTTAAAGCCC.

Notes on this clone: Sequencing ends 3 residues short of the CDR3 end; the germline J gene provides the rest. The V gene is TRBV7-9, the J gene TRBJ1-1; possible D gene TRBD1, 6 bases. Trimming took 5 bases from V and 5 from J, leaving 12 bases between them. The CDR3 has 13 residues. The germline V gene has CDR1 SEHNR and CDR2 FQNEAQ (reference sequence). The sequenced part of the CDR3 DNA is TGTGCCAGCAGCGTTCAGGGGAGGACTGAA. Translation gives CASSVQGRTE. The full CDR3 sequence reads CASSVQGRTEAFF.

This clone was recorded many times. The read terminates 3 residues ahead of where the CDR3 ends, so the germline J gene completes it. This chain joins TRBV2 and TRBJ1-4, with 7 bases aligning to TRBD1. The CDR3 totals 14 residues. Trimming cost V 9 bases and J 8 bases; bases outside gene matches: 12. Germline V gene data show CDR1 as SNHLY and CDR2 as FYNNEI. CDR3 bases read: TGTGCCAGTCAAGGGGCCGGGACAGCCGAAAAA. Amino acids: CASQGAGTAEK. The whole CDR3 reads CASQGAGTAEKLFF.

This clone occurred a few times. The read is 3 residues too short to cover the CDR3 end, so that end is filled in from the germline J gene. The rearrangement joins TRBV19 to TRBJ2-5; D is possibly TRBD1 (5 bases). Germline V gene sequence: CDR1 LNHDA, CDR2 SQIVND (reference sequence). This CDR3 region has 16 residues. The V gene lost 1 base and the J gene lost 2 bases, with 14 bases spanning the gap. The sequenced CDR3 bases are TGTGCCAGTAGTATAGCAAAGGGGCGCGAGCAAGAGACC. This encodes CASSIAKGREQET. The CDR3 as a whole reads CASSIAKGREQETQYF.

The CDR3 is CASSLAGSGGYEQYF. CDR3 DNA, as far as it was read: TGTGCCAGCAGCTTAGCAGGTAGCGGGGGATACGAG. This chain uses TRBV7-6 with TRBJ2-7; 9 nucleotides match TRBD2. The DNA ends 3 residues before the CDR3 does, and the rest of the CDR3 is filled in from the germline J gene. V shed 0 bases, J shed 4 bases, and the junction held 4 bases outside the gene matches. In germline, CDR1 is SGHVS, CDR2 FNYEAQ. This CDR3 contains 15 residues.

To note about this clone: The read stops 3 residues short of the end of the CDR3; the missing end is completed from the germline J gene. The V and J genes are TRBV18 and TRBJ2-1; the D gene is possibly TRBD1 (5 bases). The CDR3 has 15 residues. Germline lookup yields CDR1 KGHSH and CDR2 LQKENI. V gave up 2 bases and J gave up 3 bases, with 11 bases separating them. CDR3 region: CASSPLWTHYNEQFF. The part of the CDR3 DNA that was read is TGTGCCAGCTCACCATTATGGACACACTACAATGAG.

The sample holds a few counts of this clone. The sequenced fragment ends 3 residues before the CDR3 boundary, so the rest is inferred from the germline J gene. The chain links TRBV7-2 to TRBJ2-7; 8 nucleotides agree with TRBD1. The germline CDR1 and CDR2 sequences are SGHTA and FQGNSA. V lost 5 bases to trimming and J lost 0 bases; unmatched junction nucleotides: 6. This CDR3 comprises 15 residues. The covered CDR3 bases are TGTGCCAGCAGCACCGGGACAGGATTCTCCTACGAG. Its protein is CASSTGTGFSYE. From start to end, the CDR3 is CASSTGTGFSYEQYF.

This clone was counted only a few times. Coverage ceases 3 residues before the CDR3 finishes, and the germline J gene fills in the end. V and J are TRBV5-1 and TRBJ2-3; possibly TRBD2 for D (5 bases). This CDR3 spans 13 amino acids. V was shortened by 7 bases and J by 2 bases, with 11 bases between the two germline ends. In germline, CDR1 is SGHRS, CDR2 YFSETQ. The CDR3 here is CASASFDTDTQYF. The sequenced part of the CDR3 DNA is TGCGCCAGCGCTAGCTTTGACACAGATACG.

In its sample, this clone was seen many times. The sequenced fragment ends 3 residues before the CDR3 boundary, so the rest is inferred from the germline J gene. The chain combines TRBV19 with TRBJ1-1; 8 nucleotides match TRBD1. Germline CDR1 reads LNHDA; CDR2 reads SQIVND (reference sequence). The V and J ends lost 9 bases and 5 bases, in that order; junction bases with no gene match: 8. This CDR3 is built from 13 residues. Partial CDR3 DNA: TGTGCCAGCAGCGGACAGGGTGGGACTGAA. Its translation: CASSGQGGTE. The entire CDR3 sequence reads CASSGQGGTEAFF.

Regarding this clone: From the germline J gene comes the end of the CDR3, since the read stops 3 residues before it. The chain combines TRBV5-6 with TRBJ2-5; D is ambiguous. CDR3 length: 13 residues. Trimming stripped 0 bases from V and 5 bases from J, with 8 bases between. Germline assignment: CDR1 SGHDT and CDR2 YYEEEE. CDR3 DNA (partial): TGTGCCAGCAGCTTGGTCTCCGGGGAGACC. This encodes CASSLVSGET. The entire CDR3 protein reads CASSLVSGETQYF. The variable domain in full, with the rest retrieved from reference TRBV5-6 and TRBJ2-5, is DAGVTQSPTHLIKTRGQQVTLRCSPKSGHDTVSWYQQALGQGPQFIFQYYEEEERQRGNFPDRFSGHQFPNYSSELNVNALLLGDSALYLCASSLVSGETQYFGPGTRLLVL.